This TCR beta chain was recovered during a study of neurological immune-mediated disorders. Study observations and caveats: None of the CDR3 amino acid sequences in expanded clones turned up in more than one subject, which points to private repertoires in all groups. The level of TCR clonal expansion was highest in patients with HTLV-1-associated myelopathy and lowest in multiple sclerosis, where it fell below the level seen in healthy controls.

Sample time point: technical triplicate 2. CDR1 and CDR2 (germline): SQVTM, ANQGSEA. The CDR3 runs 12 residues. V was shortened by 2 bases and J by 3 bases, with 8 bases between the two germline ends. Template-switch 5'RACE cDNA synthesis added a 10-nucleotide unique molecular identifier. Every sequencing run produced over 200 million TCR-beta sequences, and the sequences from any one run covered 15-18 subjects. TCRdb processed the 5' RACE reads anew with MiXCR; each CDR3 protein has one entry. The data show tens of thousands of distinct CDR3 sequences, approximately 25% seen once. This clonotype was seen repeatedly, ten times or more. The antigen is undetermined.

This receptor was obtained from a man aged 55 to 70 with HTLV-1-associated myelopathy (HAM/TSP). The source material was PBMCs. The rearrangement uses TRBV29-1 and TRBJ2-7; D call uncertain. DNA for the CDR3: TGCAGCGTTGAAAAGGGCAGCTACGAGCAGTACTTC. Amino acids: CSVEKGSYEQYF.